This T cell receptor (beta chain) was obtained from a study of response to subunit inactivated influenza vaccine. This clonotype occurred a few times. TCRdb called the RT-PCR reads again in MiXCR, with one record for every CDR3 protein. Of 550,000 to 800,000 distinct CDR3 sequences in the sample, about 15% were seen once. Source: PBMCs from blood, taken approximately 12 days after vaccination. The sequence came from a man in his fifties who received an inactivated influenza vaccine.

The CDR3 DNA reads as TGCGCCAGCAGCACCGACAGGGGCAATGAGCAGTTCTTC. Amino acid sequence: CASSTDRGNEQFF. This rearrangement joins TRBV5-1 to TRBJ2-1; 8 nucleotides agree with TRBD1. Germline CDR1 reads SGHRS; CDR2 reads YFSETQ. With 4 bases clipped from V and 6 bases from J, the junction kept 3 bases outside the gene matches. There are 13 residues in the CDR3.